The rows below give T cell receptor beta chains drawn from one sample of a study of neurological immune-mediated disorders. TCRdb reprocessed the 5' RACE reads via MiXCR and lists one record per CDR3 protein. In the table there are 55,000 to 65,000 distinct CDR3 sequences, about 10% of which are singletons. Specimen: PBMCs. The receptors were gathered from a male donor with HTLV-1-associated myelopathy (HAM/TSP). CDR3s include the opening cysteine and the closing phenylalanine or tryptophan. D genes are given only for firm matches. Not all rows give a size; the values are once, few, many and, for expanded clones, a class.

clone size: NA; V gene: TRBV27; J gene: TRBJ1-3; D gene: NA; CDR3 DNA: TGTGCCAGCAGTTCCAGACGTAGCTCTGGAAACACCATATATTTT; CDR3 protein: CASSSRRSSGNTIYF
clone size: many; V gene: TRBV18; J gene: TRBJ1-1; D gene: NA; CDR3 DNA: TGTGCCAGCTCACCTTTACAGGGTATAACTGAAGCTTTCTTT; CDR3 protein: CASSPLQGITEAFF
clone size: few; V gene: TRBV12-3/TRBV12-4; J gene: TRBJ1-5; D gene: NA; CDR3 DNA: TGTGCCAGCAGTTTTTCCCCCCTCAATCAGCCCCAGCATTTT; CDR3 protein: CASSFSPLNQPQHF
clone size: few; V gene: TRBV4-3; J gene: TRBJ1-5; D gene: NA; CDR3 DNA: TGCGCCAGCAGCCAAGTACCGGGGGCCCAGCCCCAGCATTTT; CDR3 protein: CASSQVPGAQPQHF
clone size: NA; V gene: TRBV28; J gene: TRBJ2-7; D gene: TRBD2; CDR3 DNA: TGTGACAGCAGCCGCGGGGCGGGAGGCTACGAGCAGTACTTC; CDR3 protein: CDSSRGAGGYEQYF
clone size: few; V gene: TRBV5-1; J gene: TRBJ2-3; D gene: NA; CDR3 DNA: TGCGCCAGCAGCTTGGACAGTTTCACAGATACGCAGTATTTT; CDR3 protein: CASSLDSFTDTQYF
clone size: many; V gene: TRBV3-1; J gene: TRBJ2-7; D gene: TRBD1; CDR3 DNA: TGTGCCAGCAGCCACGGGGACAGGGTGACCGGCGAGCAGTACTTC; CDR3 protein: CASSHGDRVTGEQYF
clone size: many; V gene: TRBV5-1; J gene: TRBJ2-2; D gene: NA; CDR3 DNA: TGCGCCAGCAGCTTGGCGCGGTCCGGGGAGCTGTTTTTT; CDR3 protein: CASSLARSGELFF
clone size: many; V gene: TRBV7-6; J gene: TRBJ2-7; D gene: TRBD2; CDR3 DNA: TGTGCCAGCAGCTCAGCCCGAAGCGGGGGACCCTACGAGCAGTACTTC; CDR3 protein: CASSSARSGGPYEQYF
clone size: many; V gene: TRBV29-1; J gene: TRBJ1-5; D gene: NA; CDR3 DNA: TGCAGCGTTGGGGGCAGGGCAGGTCAGCCCCAGCATTTT; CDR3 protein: CSVGGRAGQPQHF
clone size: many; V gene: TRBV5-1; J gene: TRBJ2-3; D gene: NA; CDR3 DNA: TGCGCCAGCAGCTGGTGGGGGGGCAGCACAGATACGCAGTATTTT; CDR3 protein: CASSWWGGSTDTQYF
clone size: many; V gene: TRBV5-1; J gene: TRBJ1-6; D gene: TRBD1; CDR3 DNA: TGCGCCAGCAGCTTGGGGCTACAGGGGAATAATTCACCCCTCCACTTT; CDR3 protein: CASSLGLQGNNSPLHF
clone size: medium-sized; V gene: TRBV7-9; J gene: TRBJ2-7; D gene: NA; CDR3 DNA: TGTGCCAGCAGCCCCCCCAGGGTCCCCGAGCAGTACTTC; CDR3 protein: CASSPPRVPEQYF
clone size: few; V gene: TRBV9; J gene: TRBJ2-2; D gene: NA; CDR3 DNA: TGTGCCAGCAGCATGGGACTGAGGGTGGACGGGGAGCTGTTTTTT; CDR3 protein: CASSMGLRVDGELFF
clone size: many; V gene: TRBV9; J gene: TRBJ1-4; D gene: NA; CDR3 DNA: TGTGCCAGCAGCCTAGGGGATGCTAATGAAAAACTGTTTTTT; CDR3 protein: CASSLGDANEKLFF
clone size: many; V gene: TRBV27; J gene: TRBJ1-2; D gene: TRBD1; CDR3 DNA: TGTGCCAGCAGTCCTACGACAGGGATTGGCTACACCTTC; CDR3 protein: CASSPTTGIGYTF
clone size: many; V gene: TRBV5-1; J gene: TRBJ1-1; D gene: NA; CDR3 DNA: TGCGCCAGCAGCCTTCGGGGTGACACTGAAGCTTTCTTT; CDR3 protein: CASSLRGDTEAFF
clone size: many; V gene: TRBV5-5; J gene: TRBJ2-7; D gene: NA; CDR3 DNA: TGTGCCAGCAGCTCCTCGCTGGTGATGCACGAGCAGTACTTC; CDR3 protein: CASSSSLVMHEQYF
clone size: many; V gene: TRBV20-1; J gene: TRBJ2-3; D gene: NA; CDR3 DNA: TGCAGTGCTAGAGATCCGAGGGGCGAGTTAGATACGCAGTATTTT; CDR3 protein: CSARDPRGELDTQYF
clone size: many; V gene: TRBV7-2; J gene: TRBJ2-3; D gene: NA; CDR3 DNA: TGTGCCAGCAGCTTAGGGCCAGGGCGCACAGATACGCAGTATTTT; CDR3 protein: CASSLGPGRTDTQYF
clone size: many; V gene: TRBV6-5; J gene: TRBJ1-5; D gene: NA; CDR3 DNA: TGTGCCAGCCGGCCAGAGGGACTAGATAGCAATCAGCCCCAGCATTTT; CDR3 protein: CASRPEGLDSNQPQHF
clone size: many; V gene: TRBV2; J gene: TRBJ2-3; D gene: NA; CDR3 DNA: TGTGCCAGCAGTGAAGATTTAGCGAGGACTCGTCTGACGCAGTATTTT; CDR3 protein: CASSEDLARTRLTQYF
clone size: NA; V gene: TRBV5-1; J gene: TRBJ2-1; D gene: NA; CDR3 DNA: TGCGCCAGCAGCTTAAGGTCCCACAATGAGCAGTTCTTC; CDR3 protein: CASSLRSHNEQFF
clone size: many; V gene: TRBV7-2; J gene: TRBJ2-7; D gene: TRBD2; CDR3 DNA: TGTGCCAGCAGCCCTAGCGGACCCGTCTCCGAGCAGTACTTC; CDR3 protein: CASSPSGPVSEQYF
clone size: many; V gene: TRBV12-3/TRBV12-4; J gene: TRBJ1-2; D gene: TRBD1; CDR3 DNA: TGTGCCAGCTCGTCTCACGCCGGGACAGGGCCCTCTGGCTATGGCTACACCTTC; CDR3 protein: CASSSHAGTGPSGYGYTF
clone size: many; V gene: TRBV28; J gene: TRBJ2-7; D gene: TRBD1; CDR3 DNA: TGTGCCAGCGCCCTGACAGGGACGGCCTACGAGCAGTACTTC; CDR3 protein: CASALTGTAYEQYF
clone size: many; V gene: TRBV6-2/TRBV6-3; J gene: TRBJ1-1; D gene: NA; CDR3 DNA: TGTGCCAGCAGGGACCCCCCGGGGGGTGCTGAAGCTTTCTTT; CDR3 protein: CASRDPPGGAEAFF
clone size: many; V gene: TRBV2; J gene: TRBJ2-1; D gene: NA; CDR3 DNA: TGTGCCAGCAGCGCTAATAGGGGCACCTACAATGAGCAGTTCTTC; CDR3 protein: CASSANRGTYNEQFF
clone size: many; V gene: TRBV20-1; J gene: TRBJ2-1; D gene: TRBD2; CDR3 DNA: TGCAGTGCTAGAGACGGGCTAGCGGGGGGGCTCTCCTACAATGAGCAGTTCTTC; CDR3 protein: CSARDGLAGGLSYNEQFF
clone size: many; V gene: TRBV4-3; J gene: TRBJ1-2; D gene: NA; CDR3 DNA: TGCGCCAGCAGCCAAGAAATGGGCCGGGAAGACTATGGCTACACCTTC; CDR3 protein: CASSQEMGREDYGYTF
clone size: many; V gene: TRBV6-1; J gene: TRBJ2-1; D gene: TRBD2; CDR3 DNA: TGTGCCAGCAGTGATTTAGCGGGAGATTACAATGAGCAGTTCTTC; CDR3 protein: CASSDLAGDYNEQFF
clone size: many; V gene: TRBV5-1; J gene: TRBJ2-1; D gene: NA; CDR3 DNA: TGCGCCAGCAGCTTGGCGGGAAGCGTTCTTGCCAATGAGCAGTTCTTC; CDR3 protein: CASSLAGSVLANEQFF
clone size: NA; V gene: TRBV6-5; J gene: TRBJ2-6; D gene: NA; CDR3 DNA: TGTGCCAGCAGTCGAGGACTAACCAGCTCTGGGGCCAACATCCTGACTTTC; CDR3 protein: CASSRGLTSSGANILTF
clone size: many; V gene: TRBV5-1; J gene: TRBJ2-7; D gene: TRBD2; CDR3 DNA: TGCGCCAGCAGCTTGGCCCCCCTAGCGGACTACGAGCAGTACTTC; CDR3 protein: CASSLAPLADYEQYF
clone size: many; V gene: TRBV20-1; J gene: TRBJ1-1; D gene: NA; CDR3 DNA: TGCAGTGCTAGAAACACGGGTTACACTGAAGCTTTCTTT; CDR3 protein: CSARNTGYTEAFF
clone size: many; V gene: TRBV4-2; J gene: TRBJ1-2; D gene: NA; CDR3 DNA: TGTGCCAGCAGCCAAGATGGGGCAGGGGACTATGGCTACACCTTC; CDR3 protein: CASSQDGAGDYGYTF
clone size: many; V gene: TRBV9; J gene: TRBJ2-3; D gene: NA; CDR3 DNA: TGTGCCAGCAGCGTAGTAGGGTGGGGCACAGATACGCAGTATTTT; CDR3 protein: CASSVVGWGTDTQYF
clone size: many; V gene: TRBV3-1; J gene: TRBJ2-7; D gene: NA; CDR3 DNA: TGTGCCAGCAGCCAAAACTCCGGACAGCTTACCTTGGAGCAGTACTTC; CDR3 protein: CASSQNSGQLTLEQYF
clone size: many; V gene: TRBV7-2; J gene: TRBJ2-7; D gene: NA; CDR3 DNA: TGTGCCAGCAGCGATCAGTGGGACGAGCAGTACTTC; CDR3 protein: CASSDQWDEQYF
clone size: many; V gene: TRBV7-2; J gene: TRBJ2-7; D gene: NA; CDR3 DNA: TGTGCCAGCAGCTTAGTGGGGTCCGAGCAGTACTTC; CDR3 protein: CASSLVGSEQYF
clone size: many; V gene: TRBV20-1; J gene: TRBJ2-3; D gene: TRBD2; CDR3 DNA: TGCAGTGCTAGGCGGGGGGCCCGCACAGATACGCAGTATTTT; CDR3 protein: CSARRGARTDTQYF
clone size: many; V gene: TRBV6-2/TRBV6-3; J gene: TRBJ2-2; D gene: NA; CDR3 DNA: TGTGCCAGCTATGGGCCGTTGCGCACCGGGGAGCTGTTTTTT; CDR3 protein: CASYGPLRTGELFF
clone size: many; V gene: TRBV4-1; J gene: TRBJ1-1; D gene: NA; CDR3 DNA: TGCGCCAGCAGCCATCCCGGTGGACAGAACACTGAAGCTTTCTTT; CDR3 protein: CASSHPGGQNTEAFF
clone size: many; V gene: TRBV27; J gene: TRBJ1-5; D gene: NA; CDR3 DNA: TGTGCCAGCAGTTTATTTTTGGGGCAGCCCCAGCATTTT; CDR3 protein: CASSLFLGQPQHF
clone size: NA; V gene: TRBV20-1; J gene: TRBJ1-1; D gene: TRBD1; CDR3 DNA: TGCAGTGCTAGAGATGGATGGTCAGGGGGCGTCACTGAAGCTTTCTTT; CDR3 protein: CSARDGWSGGVTEAFF
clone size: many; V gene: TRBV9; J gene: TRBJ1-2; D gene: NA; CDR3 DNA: TGTGCCAGCAGCGGATTAGGGGGGGGATTTGGCTACACCTTC; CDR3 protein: CASSGLGGGFGYTF
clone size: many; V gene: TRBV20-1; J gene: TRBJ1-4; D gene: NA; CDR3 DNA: TGCAGTGCTCCGGATCCGGGATCAACTAATGAAAAACTGTTTTTT; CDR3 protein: CSAPDPGSTNEKLFF
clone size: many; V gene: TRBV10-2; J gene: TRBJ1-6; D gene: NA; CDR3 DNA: TGCGCCAGCAGCCAAGGGGTTCGTAGGGGTTCACCCCTCCACTTT; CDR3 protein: CASSQGVRRGSPLHF
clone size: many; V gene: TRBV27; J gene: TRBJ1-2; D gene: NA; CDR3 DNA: TGTGCCAGCAGTTTGACAGGACTTTATGGCTACACCTTC; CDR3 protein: CASSLTGLYGYTF
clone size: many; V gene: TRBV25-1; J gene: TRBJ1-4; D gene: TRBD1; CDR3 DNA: TGTGCCAGCAAATCTGATCGGGACAGTGAAAAACTGTTTTTT; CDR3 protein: CASKSDRDSEKLFF
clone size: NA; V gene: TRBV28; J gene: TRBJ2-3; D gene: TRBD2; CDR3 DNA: TGTGCCAGCAGCAAGAGCGGGGGGTACACAGATACGCAGTATTTT; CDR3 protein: CASSKSGGYTDTQYF
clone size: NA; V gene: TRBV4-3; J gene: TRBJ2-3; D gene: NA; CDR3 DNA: TGCGCCAGCAGCCAAGCGAAGGGAGCGGCAGATACGCAGTATTTT; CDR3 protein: CASSQAKGAADTQYF
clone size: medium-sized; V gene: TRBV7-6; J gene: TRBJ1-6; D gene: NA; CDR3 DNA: TGTGCCAGCAGCTTAAGGGAATATAATTCACCCCTCCACTTT; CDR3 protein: CASSLREYNSPLHF
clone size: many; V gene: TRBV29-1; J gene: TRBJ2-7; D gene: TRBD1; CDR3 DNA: TGCAGCGTTCGACAGGGGGGCTATGGAGAGCAGTACTTC; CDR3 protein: CSVRQGGYGEQYF
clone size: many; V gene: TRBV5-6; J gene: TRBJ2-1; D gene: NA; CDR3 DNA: TGTGCCAGCAGCTATAGCTCGGTCAGTGAGCAGTTCTTC; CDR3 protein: CASSYSSVSEQFF